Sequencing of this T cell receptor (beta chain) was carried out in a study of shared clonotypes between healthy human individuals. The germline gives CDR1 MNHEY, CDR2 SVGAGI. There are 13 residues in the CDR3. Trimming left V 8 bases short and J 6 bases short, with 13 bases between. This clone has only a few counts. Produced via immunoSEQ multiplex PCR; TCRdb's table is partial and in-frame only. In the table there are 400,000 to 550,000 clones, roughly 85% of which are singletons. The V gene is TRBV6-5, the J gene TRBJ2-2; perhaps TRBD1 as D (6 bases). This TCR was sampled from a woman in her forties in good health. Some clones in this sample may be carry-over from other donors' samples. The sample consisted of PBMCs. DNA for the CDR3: TGTGCCAGCCTCAGGGGTAGCGCCGGGGAGCTGTTTTTT. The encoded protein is CASLRGSAGELFF.